This entry lists 27 T cell receptor beta chains sequenced from one sample in a study of T cell responses to AZD1222 COVID-19 vaccine. Only in-frame clones appear in the TCRdb table, and some are missing; sequencing was by immunoSEQ multiplex PCR. The table shows about 110,000 clones, with around 84% occurring only once. Sequenced here: peripheral blood, sampled on day 0 of AZD1222 vaccination. These receptors were obtained from an adult in good health.

V usage is TRBV6-5 and J usage is TRBJ1-5, with D perhaps TRBD1 (5 bases). V was cut by 6 bases and J by 1 base, with 13 bases left in between. The CDR3 length is 15 residues. Germline CDR1 is MNHEY and CDR2 is SVGAGI. The CDR3 bases are TGTGCCAGCAGCATGAACCAGGGAAGCAATCAGCCCCAGCATTTT. Encoded protein: CASSMNQGSNQPQHF.

V and J are TRBV30 and TRBJ2-6; D perhaps matches TRBD2 (5 bases). V was cut by 5 bases and J by 0 bases, with 5 bases left in between. The CDR3 covers 13 residues. Looked up from germline, CDR1 is GTSNPN and CDR2 is SVGIG (reference sequence). The CDR3 DNA follows: TGTGCCTGGCGGGACTCTGGGGCCAACGTCCTGACTTTC. This codes for CAWRDSGANVLTF.

The CDR3 here is CASSGQPQHF. Written as DNA, the CDR3 is TGTGCCAGCAGCGGACAGCCCCAGCATTTT. J is TRBJ1-5 and V is TRBV14; no definite D call. This CDR3 is built from 10 residues. The germline V and J ends were trimmed by 5 bases and 7 bases, with 3 bases remaining between them. CDR1 is SGHDN, CDR2 FVKESK, per germline.

Regarding this clone: Other DNA sequences in this specimen translate into the identical CDR3. The genes are TRBV12-5 and TRBJ1-1, with a weak D call TRBD1 (5 bases). Between the trimmed V and J ends, which lost 5 bases and 0 bases, there was a span of 13 bases. The CDR3 has 15 residues. Germline CDR1 LGHNT, CDR2 FRNRAP. The CDR3 nucleotides read TGTGCTAGTGGTCCCCCAAGGGGTTTGAACACTGAAGCTTTCTTT. Its translation is CASGPPRGLNTEAFF.

The V call is TRBV3-1 (or the pseudogene TRBV3-2), the J call TRBJ2-4; 10 nucleotides line up with TRBD2. Germline V gives CDR1 LGHDT, CDR2 YNNKEL (reference sequence). The CDR3 covers 19 residues. The trim removed 0 bases at V and 0 bases at J, leaving 8 bases unmatched. CDR3 residues: CASSQEVSGGPLAKNIQYF. In nucleotides, the CDR3 is TGTGCCAGCAGCCAAGAAGTTAGCGGGGGGCCTTTAGCCAAAAACATTCAGTACTTC.

This clone was recorded only once. The chain has TRBV7-2 and TRBJ1-5; D remains unclear. This CDR3 is built from 15 residues. Trimming cost V 5 bases and J 0 bases, with 11 bases left between them. Germline V lookup: CDR1 SGHTA, CDR2 FQGNSA. The CDR3 spells CASSERIFSNQPQHF. The CDR3 nucleotides read TGTGCCAGCAGCGAAAGAATCTTTAGCAATCAGCCCCAGCATTTT. The full variable domain, with the rest looked up from reference TRBV7-2 and TRBJ1-5, is GAGVSQSPSNKVTEKGKDVELRCDPISGHTALYWYRQSLGQGLEFLIYFQGNSAPDKSGLPSDRFSAERTGGSVSTLTIQRTQQEDSAVYLCASSERIFSNQPQHFGDGTRLSIL.

The chain is built from TRBV2 and TRBJ2-2, with 15 bases matching TRBD2. The CDR3 totals 17 residues. The germline gives CDR1 SNHLY, CDR2 FYNNEI. J gave up 4 bases and V 6 bases, and 6 bases lay outside the gene matches. The CDR3 bases are TGTGCCAGCAGGGGAGGACTAGCGGGGGGGAGCACCGGGGAGCTGTTTTTT. It specifies CASRGGLAGGSTGELFF. Complete variable domain (other parts from reference TRBV2 and TRBJ2-2): EPEVTQTPSHQVTQMGQEVILRCVPISNHLYFYWYRQILGQKVEFLVSFYNNEISEKSEIFDDQFSVERPDGSNFTLKIRSTKLEDSAMYFCASRGGLAGGSTGELFFGEGSRLTVL.

The chain combines TRBV4-3 with TRBJ2-3, with D tentatively TRBD2 (6 bases). This CDR3 is built from 16 residues. Germline CDR1 LGHNA, CDR2 YSLEER. The V end was cut by 0 bases, the J end by 1 base, with 11 bases between. The chain's CDR3 is CASSQDGGGGTDTQYF. The DNA for the CDR3 is TGCGCCAGCAGCCAAGATGGTGGCGGGGGCACAGATACGCAGTATTTT.

The CDR3 is CASSQETSGGKGWETQYF. In nucleotides, the CDR3 is TGCGCCAGCAGCCAAGAGACCAGCGGGGGGAAGGGATGGGAGACCCAGTACTTC. The V call is TRBV4-1, the J call TRBJ2-5; TRBD2 aligns across 9 bases. J gave up 5 bases and V 0 bases, and 13 bases lay outside the gene matches. Germline CDR1 reads MGHRA; CDR2 reads YSYEKL. The CDR3 is 18 amino acids.

The rearrangement links TRBV7-9 to TRBJ1-4; perhaps TRBD1 as D (5 bases). V shed 5 bases and J shed 4 bases, with 14 bases lying between them. CDR1 is SEHNR and CDR2 is FQNEAQ in the germline V gene (reference sequence). The CDR3 loop spans 15 amino acids. The CDR3: CASSPTGRINEKLFF. The CDR3 coding sequence is TGTGCCAGCAGCCCGACGGGACGGATTAATGAAAAACTGTTTTTT.

This chain uses TRBV5-6 with TRBJ2-2; TRBD1 agrees at 10 bases. CDR3 length: 16 amino acids. Germline values: CDR1 SGHDT, CDR2 YYEEEE. The trim removed 4 bases at V and 4 bases at J, leaving 7 bases unmatched. Here the CDR3 reads CASSLSGTGVTGELFF. The DNA for the CDR3 is TGTGCCAGCAGCCTTTCCGGGACAGGGGTCACCGGGGAGCTGTTTTTT. Using reference TRBV5-6 and TRBJ2-2 for the parts outside the CDR3, the full variable domain is DAGVTQSPTHLIKTRGQQVTLRCSPKSGHDTVSWYQQALGQGPQFIFQYYEEEERQRGNFPDRFSGHQFPNYSSELNVNALLLGDSALYLCASSLSGTGVTGELFFGEGSRLTVL.

This chain connects TRBV28 to TRBJ2-7; 7 bases align to TRBD2. J gave up 2 bases and V 2 bases, and 6 bases lay outside the gene matches. CDR1 MDHEN and CDR2 SYDVKM come from the germline V gene. The CDR3 loop spans 15 amino acids. CDR3 bases: TGTGCCAGCAGTTTAGTAGCTAGCGGCCCCTACGAGCAGTACTTC. Protein sequence: CASSLVASGPYEQYF.

The chain couples TRBV27 to TRBJ2-7; possibly TRBD2 for D (5 bases). The germline V and J ends were trimmed by 4 bases and 0 bases, with 10 bases remaining between them. Germline V gene sequence: CDR1 MNHEY, CDR2 SMNVEV (reference sequence). The length of the CDR3 is 14 residues. The CDR3 protein is CASSSPGISYEQYF. The CDR3 bases are TGTGCCAGCAGTTCCCCCGGGATCTCCTACGAGCAGTACTTC.

This chain uses TRBV5-1 with TRBJ1-1, with 10 bases lining up with TRBD1. This CDR3 region has 15 residues. J lost 5 bases, V lost 5 bases, and 9 bases had no gene match. Germline V gene lookup returns CDR1 SGHRS and CDR2 YFSETQ. In nucleotides, the CDR3 is TGCGCCAGCAGATACGGGACAGGGGAGGGGACTGAAGCTTTCTTT. Its translation: CASRYGTGEGTEAFF.

V gene TRBV14 combines with J gene TRBJ1-2, with a tentative D call TRBD1 (6 bases). The V and J ends lost 5 bases and 8 bases respectively, with 15 bases between them. Looked up from germline, CDR1 is SGHDN and CDR2 is FVKESK. The CDR3 has 13 residues. CDR3 nucleotides: TGTGCCAGCAGCACCAGCACAGGGCGAGGCTACACCTTC. Its protein product is CASSTSTGRGYTF.

This rearrangement joins TRBV19 to TRBJ2-5, with D perhaps matching TRBD1 (6 bases). In germline, CDR1 is LNHDA, CDR2 SQIVND (reference sequence). Trimming removed 6 bases from V and 6 bases from J, with 11 bases in between. The CDR3 spans 12 residues. CDR3 loop: CASSQGQQTQYF. In nucleotides, the CDR3 is TGTGCCAGTAGCCAAGGACAGCAGACCCAGTACTTC.

This clone appeared a single time. The chain combines TRBV9 with TRBJ2-5, with D possibly matching TRBD1 (6 bases). Germline values: CDR1 SGDLS, CDR2 YYNGEE. V was shortened by 2 bases and J by 2 bases, with 10 bases between the two germline ends. The CDR3 is 14 residues long. CDR3 protein: CASSVSGQQETQYF. The DNA for the CDR3 is TGTGCCAGCAGCGTGTCTGGACAGCAAGAGACCCAGTACTTC. The full variable domain, rest sourced from reference TRBV9 and TRBJ2-5, is DSGVTQTPKHLITATGQRVTLRCSPRSGDLSVYWYQQSLDQGLQFLIQYYNGEERAKGNILERFSAQQFPDLHSELNLSSLELGDSALYFCASSVSGQQETQYFGPGTRLLVL.

V gene TRBV28 combines with J gene TRBJ2-1; TRBD1 aligns across 9 bases. Germline assignment: CDR1 MDHEN and CDR2 SYDVKM. With V trimmed by 1 base and J by 8 bases, 9 bases remained unmatched. The CDR3 length is 16 residues. The CDR3 DNA sequence: TGTGCCAGCAGTTTATCGTCGGGACAGGGATTCTATGAGCAGTTCTTC. It encodes CASSLSSGQGFYEQFF.

V is TRBV7-2 and J is TRBJ2-2, with D hard to call. The CDR3 is made up of 14 amino acids. Per germline, CDR1 SGHTA and CDR2 FQGNSA. The V end was cut by 5 bases, the J end by 5 bases, with 12 bases between. The CDR3 loop is CASSPVGETGELFF. The CDR3 DNA sequence: TGTGCCAGCAGCCCCGTTGGGGAAACCGGGGAGCTGTTTTTT.

The chain employs TRBV4-1 and TRBJ2-7, with D maybe TRBD2 (7 bases). This CDR3 comprises 15 residues. Trimming shortened V by 4 bases and J by 7 bases, and 20 bases separated the two germline ends. Germline CDR1 and CDR2: MGHRA and YSYEKL. CDR3 protein: CASSLDTGPGREQYF. The CDR3 region has the DNA TGCGCCAGCAGCCTAGATACAGGGCCCGGGAGGGAGCAGTACTTC.

The chain uses TRBV9 and TRBJ1-6, with D unclear. The ends were cut back, 0 bases at V and 5 bases at J, with 6 bases in the middle. The CDR3 has 14 amino acids. Per the germline V gene, CDR1 is SGDLS and CDR2 is YYNGEE. DNA for the CDR3: TGTGCCAGCAGCGTAGGCCGGGATAATTCACCCCTCCACTTT. It is translated as CASSVGRDNSPLHF.

CDR3 nucleotides: TGTGCCAGCAGGAGGACCTACGAGCAGTACTTC. Translation gives CASRRTYEQYF. The chain couples TRBV28 to TRBJ2-7; D gene ambiguous. Trimming cost V 6 bases and J 2 bases, with 5 bases left between them. Germline V gives CDR1 MDHEN, CDR2 SYDVKM. This CDR3 comprises 11 residues.

The chain links TRBV6-4 to TRBJ2-3; a weak D match, TRBD2 (5 bases). Germline lookup yields CDR1 MRHNA and CDR2 SNTAGT. The V gene lost 9 bases and the J gene lost 2 bases, with 9 bases spanning the gap. The CDR3 is 12 residues long. CDR3 sequence: CASRGFTDTQYF. The CDR3 DNA sequence: TGTGCCAGTCGAGGGTTCACAGATACGCAGTATTTT.

V and J are TRBV5-1 and TRBJ2-3; 8 positions agree with TRBD2. The length of the CDR3 is 15 residues. J lost 1 base, V lost 2 bases, and 3 bases had no gene match. The V gene's germline CDR1 is SGHRS and CDR2 YFSETQ. CDR3 protein: CASSLETSGTDTQYF. The CDR3 DNA follows: TGCGCCAGCAGCTTAGAGACTAGCGGCACAGATACGCAGTATTTT.

V gene TRBV5-6 combines with J gene TRBJ2-5; no clear D gene. V lost 1 base and J lost 7, with 14 bases in between. Germline CDR1 is SGHDT and CDR2 is YYEEEE. The CDR3 consists of 14 residues. The CDR3 DNA reads TGTGCCAGCAGCTTGTTTAATAGGGTTTGGACCCAGTACTTC. This gives the protein CASSLFNRVWTQYF.

The chain combines TRBV12-3 or TRBV12-4 with TRBJ1-1; 8 nucleotides align to TRBD1. V dropped 7 bases and J dropped 11; count of bases not matched to a gene: 6. This CDR3 region has 11 residues. The CDR3: CASTAQGAAFF. The CDR3 bases are TGTGCCAGCACGGCCCAGGGGGCGGCTTTCTTT.

This clone was seen a handful of times. CDR3 coding DNA: TGTGCCAGCTCACCACTTGGACAGGCAGCTAACTATGGCTACACCTTC. Translated: CASSPLGQAANYGYTF. The chain couples TRBV18 to TRBJ1-2; 7 positions agree with TRBD1. With V trimmed by 1 base and J by 0 bases, 5 bases remained unmatched. CDR1 KGHSH and CDR2 LQKENI come from the germline V gene. The CDR3 is made up of 16 amino acids.